These T cell receptor beta chains were read from a single sample in a study of CD8+ T cells in alopecia areata. The assay was immunoSEQ multiplex PCR, and TCRdb's table has in-frame clones only and misses some. Of 200,000 or so clones in the sample, approximately 52% were seen once. Specimen: CD4+ T cells sorted from blood, collected at week 0. These receptors were obtained from a human donor with alopecia areata. CDR3s include the opening cysteine and the closing phenylalanine or tryptophan. The order of the fields is D gene, clone size, J gene, V gene, CDR3 DNA, CDR3 protein. The D gene is left open where the match is weak. Rows give clone size only sometimes, using once, few, many, or a class for an expanded clone.

. | few | TRBJ1-2 | TRBV5-6 | TGTGCCAGCAGCTTGGCCTACGGTGGCGGCTACACCTTC | CASSLAYGGGYTF
TRBD2 | . | TRBJ2-3 | TRBV19 | TGTGCCAGTAGTCGGGAGGGCCTTAGGACGCAGTATTTT | CASSREGLRTQYF
. | . | TRBJ1-2 | TRBV5-1 | TGCGCCAGCAGCCTAGGGGGATCGGACTATGGCTACACCTTC | CASSLGGSDYGYTF
TRBD2 | many | TRBJ2-3 | TRBV11-2 | TGTGCCAGCAGCTTACCGGGACTAGCAGCAGATACGCAGTATTTT | CASSLPGLAADTQYF
. | . | TRBJ2-6 | TRBV25-1 | TGTGCCAGCAGCGTTAAGGGCAACGTCCTGACTTTC | CASSVKGNVLTF
. | . | TRBJ2-6 | TRBV11-2 | TGTGCCAGCAGCGTAGATCCTATGGGCTCTGGGGCCAACGTCCTGACTTTC | CASSVDPMGSGANVLTF
TRBD1 | . | TRBJ1-1 | TRBV29-1 | TGCAAAGCCGGGGACAGGGTGAACACTGAAGCTTTCTTT | CKAGDRVNTEAFF
. | . | TRBJ1-2 | TRBV6-1 | TGTGCCAGCAGTGAACACGGGGCTAACTATGGCTACACCTTC | CASSEHGANYGYTF
. | . | TRBJ1-1 | TRBV29-1 | TGCAGCGTTGAAGACAGGCCAAACACTGAAGCTTTCTTT | CSVEDRPNTEAFF
TRBD2 | . | TRBJ2-6 | TRBV5-4 | TGTGCCAGCAGCTTGCCCCTAGCGGGAGCTATGGGGGCCAACGTCCTGACTTTC | CASSLPLAGAMGANVLTF
. | . | TRBJ2-7 | TRBV5-4 | TGTGCCAGCAGCTCACCCGCGGGTTTTACCTACGAGCAGTACTTC | CASSSPAGFTYEQYF
. | many | TRBJ2-7 | TRBV7-9 | TGTGCCAGCAGCTTAGTCCGGGATGCATCCTACGAGCAGTACTTC | CASSLVRDASYEQYF
. | . | TRBJ2-6 | TRBV27 | TGTGCCAGCAGTTTATCCTACGGTGGGGCCAACGTCCTGACTTTC | CASSLSYGGANVLTF
. | . | TRBJ2-3 | TRBV10-3 | TGTGCCATCAGTGATTACAGTGCAGATACGCAGTATTTT | CAISDYSADTQYF
. | . | TRBJ2-6 | TRBV7-9 | TGTGCCAGCAGCTTAACCGGCCACAGGGCTGGGGCCAACGTCCTGACTTTC | CASSLTGHRAGANVLTF
. | . | TRBJ1-3 | TRBV29-1 | TGCAGCGTTGAATGGGCAGTCTCTGGAAACACCATATATTTT | CSVEWAVSGNTIYF
TRBD2 | . | TRBJ2-5 | TRBV5-1 | TGCGCCAGCAGCGCCGCGGGGGGACAAGAGACCCAGTACTTC | CASSAAGGQETQYF
TRBD1 | . | TRBJ2-7 | TRBV5-1 | TGCGCCAGCAGCGAACTCCGGGACAGGGGCGAGCAGTACTTC | CASSELRDRGEQYF
TRBD1 | . | TRBJ2-7 | TRBV27 | TGTGCCAGCAGTCGGACAGGGGGAAACGAGCAGTACTTC | CASSRTGGNEQYF
TRBD2 | . | TRBJ2-1 | TRBV2 | TGTGCCAGCAGGCTAGCGGGCTCCTACAATGAGCAGTTCTTC | CASRLAGSYNEQFF
. | . | TRBJ2-2 | TRBV7-7 | TGTGCTAGCAGCTTAGGCGGACTCCTCACCGGGGAGCTGTTTTTT | CASSLGGLLTGELFF
TRBD1 | . | TRBJ2-7 | TRBV7-9 | TGTGCCAGCAGCAAGCGCTCAGGGACAGGGGTGCAGTACTTC | CASSKRSGTGVQYF
TRBD2 | . | TRBJ2-3 | TRBV30 | TGTGCCTGGAGCGCCCGGCTAGCGGGAGGATCTAGCACAGATACGCAGTATTTT | CAWSARLAGGSSTDTQYF
TRBD2 | . | TRBJ2-1 | TRBV7-3 | TGTGCCAGCAGCGCCACACTAGCGTCCTACAATGAGCAGTTCTTC | CASSATLASYNEQFF
. | . | TRBJ1-2 | TRBV29-1 | TGCAGCGTGTATAGGGACTATGGCTACACCTTC | CSVYRDYGYTF
. | . | TRBJ2-2 | TRBV5-1 | TGCGCCAGCAGCTTGGGCCGCGGCACCGGGGAGCTGTTTTTT | CASSLGRGTGELFF
. | . | TRBJ1-1 | TRBV2 | TGTGCCAGCGTGGAGGGAGGGCAGGGGAACACTGAAGCTTTCTTT | CASVEGGQGNTEAFF
TRBD1 | . | TRBJ1-5 | TRBV23-1 | TGCGCCAGCAGTAAAAGTCCCGGGACAGGGGGAGGCCAGCCCCAGCATTTT | CASSKSPGTGGGQPQHF
TRBD2 | . | TRBJ2-7 | TRBV10-3 | TGTGCCATCAATTCCGGGACTAGCGACTACGAGCAGTACTTC | CAINSGTSDYEQYF
. | . | TRBJ1-5 | TRBV19 | TGTGCCAGTAGTACAGGGGAAGTGAGTAATCAGCCCCAGCATTTT | CASSTGEVSNQPQHF
. | . | TRBJ2-2 | TRBV9 | TGTGCCAGCAGCGTAGATCCGGTAGCGAGGTACGGGGAGCTGTTTTTT | CASSVDPVARYGELFF
. | . | TRBJ2-1 | TRBV30 | TGTGCCTGGAGTGTACTCAGCTCCTACAATGAGCAGTTCTTC | CAWSVLSSYNEQFF
. | . | TRBJ1-2 | TRBV6-1 | TGTGCCAGCAGTCTAGTCCAGGGGTTGGACTATGGCTACACCTTC | CASSLVQGLDYGYTF
TRBD2 | few | TRBJ2-7 | TRBV23-1 | TGCGCCAGCAGGACACTAGCGGGGAATTACGAGCAGTACTTC | CASRTLAGNYEQYF
. | . | TRBJ2-5 | TRBV2 | TGTGCCAGCAGTGAAGCGGTTGAGACCCAGTACTTC | CASSEAVETQYF
TRBD2 | . | TRBJ2-3 | TRBV9 | TGTGCCAGCAGCGTACAAGCGGGAGGGCCGGGGGATACGCAGTATTTT | CASSVQAGGPGDTQYF
. | . | TRBJ1-6 | TRBV29-1 | TGCAGCGTTGTACAGGGTCGAGATTCACCCCTCCACTTT | CSVVQGRDSPLHF
TRBD1 | . | TRBJ1-1 | TRBV9 | TGTGCCAGCAGCGGATACAGGGGTAGGGGCACTGAAGCTTTCTTT | CASSGYRGRGTEAFF
TRBD1 | . | TRBJ1-2 | TRBV19 | TGTGCCAGTAGTGAAACAGGGGCCGCGGGCTATGGCTACACCTTC | CASSETGAAGYGYTF
TRBD2 | once | TRBJ2-2 | TRBV9 | TGTGCCAGCAGCGTAGCCCGGGAGGGGAACACCGGGGAGCTGTTTTTT | CASSVAREGNTGELFF
. | . | TRBJ1-2 | TRBV5-4 | TGTGCCAGCGCTTTAGGGCGCGTGTATGGCTACACCTTC | CASALGRVYGYTF